This T cell receptor (beta chain) was sequenced for a study of blood T cell repertoires in COVID-19. Study context: COVID-19 samples collected from the United States, Italy and Spain covered acute and convalescent phases.

The Seattle site enrolled patients during active infection and followed them longitudinally. Clones were read by immunoSEQ multiplex PCR, and TCRdb kept only the in-frame ones, dropping some. The profile shows roughly 300,000 clones, about 93% of them singletons. Trimming left V 5 bases short and J 6 bases short, with 7 bases between. Germline-derived CDR1 and CDR2 are DFQATT and SNEGSKA (reference sequence). This CDR3 is built from 11 residues. This TCR came from a woman under 40 with COVID-19, enrolled during active disease. The sample taken for sequencing was peripheral blood. This rearrangement joins TRBV20-1 to TRBJ1-4, with unresolved D. CDR3 residues: CSAPLYEKLFF. The CDR3 DNA is TGCAGTGCTCCCCTTTATGAAAAACTGTTTTTT.